These 16 T cell receptor beta chains were sequenced from one sample in a study of control samples from healthy donors and cancer patients. TCRdb keeps only in-frame clones here, not all; method: immunoSEQ multiplex PCR. The data contain about 86,000 clones, 85% to 90% of them singletons. The specimen sequenced was PBMCs. Receptor source: a woman aged 45-65 years with colorectal cancer.

The count of this clone is one. The rearrangement links TRBV28 to TRBJ2-5; 9 nucleotides match TRBD1. Losses at the gene ends were 5 bases for V and 4 bases for J; bases not matched to a gene: 5. Germline V gene data show CDR1 as MDHEN and CDR2 as SYDVKM. The CDR3 extends over 14 amino acids. DNA for the CDR3: TGTGCCAGCAGTCTCACAGGGGGCGGAGAGACCCAGTACTTC. Translated, it gives CASSLTGGGETQYF.

Comment on this clone: Other nucleotide sequences in the sample specify the same CDR3. This chain connects TRBV28 to TRBJ1-2; the D gene is possibly TRBD1 (5 bases). Trimming left V 2 bases short and J 2 bases short, with 9 bases between. This CDR3 spans 14 amino acids. Germline V gene data show CDR1 as MDHEN and CDR2 as SYDVKM. CDR3 coding DNA: TGTGCCAGCAGTTTAAGCTCAGGGAACTATGGCTACACCTTC. Amino acids: CASSLSSGNYGYTF.

This clone was observed a few times. The genes are TRBV5-1 and TRBJ2-1; TRBD1 matches 11 bases. The ends lost 3 bases at V and 6 bases at J; junction bases unmatched: 2. CDR1 is SGHRS and CDR2 is YFSETQ in the germline V gene. The CDR3 is 14 amino acids. The CDR3 coding sequence is TGCGCCAGCAGCTCCGGGACAGGGGGCAATGAGCAGTTCTTC. As protein: CASSSGTGGNEQFF.

The chain has TRBV6-5 and TRBJ1-3, with 7 bases lining up with TRBD1. This CDR3 region has 15 residues. Unmatched junction bases numbered 11, after V lost 8 bases and J lost 4 bases. Germline CDR1 is MNHEY and CDR2 is SVGAGI. DNA of the CDR3: TGTGCCAGCGTCTCAGGGGGGGCGCAGGGAAACACCATATATTTT. Translation gives CASVSGGAQGNTIYF.

In DNA, the CDR3 is TGTGCCACCAGTAGCCCAGGGATCTATGGCTACACCTTC. This encodes CATSSPGIYGYTF. The rearrangement uses TRBV24-1 and TRBJ1-2, with D perhaps TRBD1 (5 bases). The CDR3 consists of 13 residues. Trimming left V 6 bases short and J 4 bases short, with 11 bases between. Germline V gene sequence: CDR1 KGHDR, CDR2 SFDVKD.

V is TRBV28 and J is TRBJ1-1, with D maybe TRBD1 (5 bases). Germline V gene data show CDR1 as MDHEN and CDR2 as SYDVKM. This CDR3 contains 16 residues. The V end lost 4 bases, the J end lost 4 bases, and 19 bases lay between the germline ends. DNA for the CDR3: TGTGCCAGCAGTTCAAGACACGTCCCCGGGGGCACTGAAGCTTTCTTT. Residues: CASSSRHVPGGTEAFF.

V usage is TRBV2 and J usage is TRBJ1-5, with a possible D match to TRBD1 (5 bases). The germline V and J ends were trimmed by 1 base and 1 base, with 8 bases remaining between them. The CDR3 covers 15 residues. From germline, CDR1 is SNHLY and CDR2 FYNNEI. This CDR3 reads CASSEEGLSNQPQHF. The CDR3 bases are TGTGCCAGCAGTGAAGAGGGACTGAGCAATCAGCCCCAGCATTTT.

This rearrangement joins TRBV27 to TRBJ2-2; perhaps TRBD1 as D (6 bases). The V gene lost 5 bases and the J gene lost 0 bases, with 10 bases spanning the gap. Germline CDR1 is MNHEY and CDR2 is SMNVEV (reference sequence). CDR3 size: 15 residues. The CDR3 loop reads CASSTDRANTGELFF. The CDR3 DNA sequence: TGTGCCAGCAGTACGGACAGAGCGAACACCGGGGAGCTGTTTTTT.

This clone was seen just once. This chain connects TRBV5-1 to TRBJ2-2, with D perhaps being TRBD1 or TRBD2 (5 bases each). Trimming stripped 4 bases from V and 6 bases from J, with 19 bases between. Germline lookup yields CDR1 SGHRS and CDR2 YFSETQ. The CDR3 has 16 amino acids. CDR3 loop: CASSPDPNLGAGELFF. CDR3 nucleotides: TGCGCCAGCAGCCCAGACCCGAACCTGGGGGCCGGGGAGCTGTTTTTT.

This chain connects TRBV6-5 to TRBJ2-4; the D gene is possibly TRBD2 (5 bases). Germline V gene data show CDR1 as MNHEY and CDR2 as SVGAGI. V was clipped by 7 bases and J by 10 bases, with 20 bases between them. The CDR3 covers 14 residues. The CDR3 DNA reads TGTGCCAGCACCGGAGGAGGTACTGAGATGATTCAGTACTTC. It specifies CASTGGGTEMIQYF.

This clone has just one count. The chain combines TRBV10-3 with TRBJ1-3; 7 bases are a match to TRBD1. The J segment lost 4 bases and the V segment lost 6 bases, leaving 9 bases of the junction unmatched. There are 15 residues in the CDR3. CDR1 is ENHRY, CDR2 SYGVKD, per germline. CDR3 sequence: CAIRDRDSGGNTIYF. The CDR3 region has the DNA TGTGCCATCAGAGACAGGGACTCTGGAGGAAACACCATATATTTT.

J is TRBJ1-5 and V is TRBV10-3; D unresolved. Looked up from germline, CDR1 is ENHRY and CDR2 is SYGVKD. Trimming pared 2 bases from V and 4 bases from J, leaving 6 bases between. The CDR3 runs 13 residues. CDR3 protein: CAISETENQPQHF. The CDR3 DNA is TGTGCCATCAGTGAGACCGAGAATCAGCCCCAGCATTTT.

The chain combines TRBV2 with TRBJ1-1, with D hard to call. Germline V gene lookup returns CDR1 SNHLY and CDR2 FYNNEI. The CDR3 sequence is 11 residues long. V lost 4 bases and J 4 bases, leaving 4 bases between the germline ends. Written as DNA, the CDR3 is TGTGCCAGCAGTGTTGTCACTGAAGCTTTCTTT. Encoded protein: CASSVVTEAFF.

The V call is TRBV6-2 or TRBV6-3, the J call TRBJ1-5, with D unclear. Trimming took 2 bases from V and 4 from J, leaving 9 bases between them. The CDR3 spans 14 residues. From germline, CDR1 is MNHEY and CDR2 SVGEGT. The CDR3 spells CASSYEWGNQPQHF. The DNA of the CDR3 is TGTGCCAGCAGTTACGAATGGGGAAATCAGCCCCAGCATTTT.

The chain joins TRBV19 to TRBJ2-1; weak D call: TRBD2 (5 bases). This CDR3 comprises 14 residues. Germline V gene data show CDR1 as LNHDA and CDR2 as SQIVND (reference sequence). Trimming pared 0 bases from V and 10 bases from J, leaving 13 bases between. CDR3 in amino acids: CASSIESPGWEQFF. In nucleotides, the CDR3 is TGTGCCAGTAGTATAGAGTCCCCGGGGTGGGAGCAGTTCTTC.

This clone appeared a single time. This chain links TRBV6-6 with TRBJ1-6; 10 bases are shared with TRBD1. CDR1 MNHNY and CDR2 SVGAGI come from the germline V gene (reference sequence). CDR3 size: 16 residues. The V segment lost 4 bases and the J segment 11 bases; nucleotides outside the gene matches: 11. CDR3 nucleotide sequence: TGTGCCAGCAGTTTGGTCTCGGGACAGGGGTTGCCACCCCTCCACTTT. Amino acids: CASSLVSGQGLPPLHF.